The entry below gives a single T cell receptor (beta chain) sequence along with its context. Clones were read by immunoSEQ multiplex PCR, and TCRdb kept only the in-frame ones, dropping some. The sample lists approximately 70,000 clones, about 90% occurring once. This sample is part of a study of T cell changes during pregnancy in multiple sclerosis. The CDR3 length is 14 residues. The V and J ends lost 1 base and 1 base, in that order; junction bases with no gene match: 4. Germline V gene data show CDR1 as GTSNPN and CDR2 as SVGIG (reference sequence). Sequenced material: peripheral blood, taken in the second trimester of pregnancy. V usage is TRBV30 and J usage is TRBJ2-7; TRBD2 agrees at 7 bases. This TCR came from a female donor in good health, enrolled as a control in a pregnancy study. The CDR3 here is CAWSDSGLSYEQYF. The CDR3 region has the DNA TGTGCCTGGAGTGATTCGGGACTATCCTACGAGCAGTACTTC.